This is a list of T cell receptor beta chains from one sample in a study of blood T cell repertoires in COVID-19. Sequenced by immunoSEQ multiplex PCR; TCRdb stores in-frame clones only, minus some. The top ten clones hold about 0.91% of a sample with hundreds of thousands of clones, 80% to 90% of them seen once. Sequencing was performed on peripheral blood. The receptors come from a man aged 18 to 29 with COVID-19, enrolled during active disease. Both conserved end residues are part of each CDR3. The D gene is left open where the match is weak. Rows may omit the clone size; those that give it use once, few, many or a size class.

length: 11; J: TRBJ2-1; V: TRBV10-2; D: NA; size: NA; DNA: TGCGCCAGCAGCTTATACAATGAGCAGTTCTTC; CDR3: CASSLYNEQFF
length: 14; J: TRBJ2-3; V: TRBV18; D: NA; size: NA; DNA: TGTGCCAGCTCACCGAGAGGTTTGGTAGATACGCAGTATTTT; CDR3: CASSPRGLVDTQYF
length: 16; J: TRBJ2-3; V: TRBV19; D: TRBD2; size: NA; DNA: TGTGCCAGTAGTATAGAGGCGGGAGCCTCCACAGATACGCAGTATTTT; CDR3: CASSIEAGASTDTQYF
length: 14; J: TRBJ1-1; V: TRBV19; D: NA; size: NA; DNA: TGTGCCAGTAGTTGGGCAGGGCTAGCGACTGAAGCTTTCTTT; CDR3: CASSWAGLATEAFF
length: 18; J: TRBJ2-2; V: TRBV5-6; D: TRBD2; size: NA; DNA: TGTGCCAGCAGCCTCCGGACTAGCGGGAGGGCGCAGGGCGGGGAGCTGTTTTTT; CDR3: CASSLRTSGRAQGGELFF
length: 13; J: TRBJ1-2; V: TRBV28; D: TRBD1; size: NA; DNA: TGTGCCAGCAGCTACAGACAGGGCTATGGCTACACCTTC; CDR3: CASSYRQGYGYTF
length: 14; J: TRBJ1-5; V: TRBV9; D: TRBD1; size: NA; DNA: TGTGCCAGCAGCGAGAGGGGACAGAATCAGCCCCAGCATTTT; CDR3: CASSERGQNQPQHF
length: 14; J: TRBJ1-2; V: TRBV3-1/TRBV3-2; D: NA; size: NA; DNA: TGTGCCAGCAGCATAGACAGGCTCGGCTATGGCTACACCTTC; CDR3: CASSIDRLGYGYTF
length: 16; J: TRBJ1-6; V: TRBV4-1; D: NA; size: NA; DNA: TGCGCCAGCAGCCAAGCGGTTGGGAGTTATAATTCACCCCTCCACTTT; CDR3: CASSQAVGSYNSPLHF
length: 15; J: TRBJ2-2; V: TRBV5-1; D: NA; size: NA; DNA: TGCGCCAGCAGCTTGCGGGGTTCGAACACCGGGGAGCTGTTTTTT; CDR3: CASSLRGSNTGELFF
length: 18; J: TRBJ2-3; V: TRBV4-2; D: TRBD2; size: NA; DNA: TGTGCCAGCAGCCAAGGACTAGCGGGAGGTACTAGCACAGATACGCAGTATTTT; CDR3: CASSQGLAGGTSTDTQYF
length: 15; J: TRBJ2-1; V: TRBV5-4; D: TRBD2; size: NA; DNA: TGTGCCAGCAGCTCTGGGACTAGCGGGGGGCAAGCGCAGTTCTTC; CDR3: CASSSGTSGGQAQFF
length: 14; J: TRBJ2-7; V: TRBV2; D: TRBD1; size: NA; DNA: TGTGCCAGCAGTACCGGGACAGGGGGATACGAGCAGTACTTC; CDR3: CASSTGTGGYEQYF
length: 16; J: TRBJ2-1; V: TRBV14; D: TRBD2; size: NA; DNA: TGTGCCAGCAGCCAAGATCGGGTAGCGGGGGCCAATGAGCAGTTCTTC; CDR3: CASSQDRVAGANEQFF
length: 15; J: TRBJ2-7; V: TRBV6-6; D: NA; size: NA; DNA: TGTGCCAGCAGTTACTCTCGCGGGGTAACCTACGAGCAGTACTTC; CDR3: CASSYSRGVTYEQYF
length: 19; J: TRBJ1-6; V: TRBV5-6; D: NA; size: NA; DNA: TGTGCCAGCATCCTGGAAGGAGGGGGGCGGGGGACCTATAATTCACCCCTCCACTTT; CDR3: CASILEGGGRGTYNSPLHF
length: 13; J: TRBJ1-6; V: TRBV10-2; D: TRBD1; size: NA; DNA: TGCGCCAGCATTCGGGACAGGTATTCACCCCTCCACTTT; CDR3: CASIRDRYSPLHF
length: 14; J: TRBJ1-5; V: TRBV6-6; D: NA; size: NA; DNA: TGTGCCAGCAGTTACTCGAAAAGTAGACAGCCCCAGCATTTT; CDR3: CASSYSKSRQPQHF
length: 14; J: TRBJ2-1; V: TRBV29-1; D: TRBD2; size: NA; DNA: TGCAGCCTCCACCGGACTAGAACGTTCAATGAGCAGTTCTTC; CDR3: CSLHRTRTFNEQFF
length: 13; J: TRBJ2-3; V: TRBV19; D: NA; size: few; DNA: TGTGCCAGTAGTATATATGTCAGAGATACGCAGTATTTT; CDR3: CASSIYVRDTQYF
length: 12; J: TRBJ2-3; V: TRBV18; D: TRBD2; size: NA; DNA: TGTGCCAGCTCACCGGGAGGGGATACGCAGTATTTT; CDR3: CASSPGGDTQYF
length: 12; J: TRBJ1-6; V: TRBV6-5; D: TRBD1; size: few; DNA: TGTGCCAGCAAGGACAGGGGTCTGACCCTCCACTTT; CDR3: CASKDRGLTLHF
length: 18; J: TRBJ2-7; V: TRBV13; D: TRBD1; size: NA; DNA: TGTGCCAGCAGCTATTTCAACCCTAGGGGGCTGTATGGGTACGAGCAGTACTTC; CDR3: CASSYFNPRGLYGYEQYF
length: 16; J: TRBJ2-6; V: TRBV5-1; D: TRBD1; size: NA; DNA: TGCGCCAGCTTCACAGGGGGTATACCTGGGGCCAACGTCCTGACTTTC; CDR3: CASFTGGIPGANVLTF
length: 16; J: TRBJ2-5; V: TRBV7-9; D: TRBD1; size: NA; DNA: TGTGCCAGCAGCCTACCTAGACAGGGGGCGTGGGAGACCCAGTACTTC; CDR3: CASSLPRQGAWETQYF
length: 15; J: TRBJ2-3; V: TRBV5-1; D: TRBD2; size: NA; DNA: TGCGCCAGCAAGTTGGCGGGGGGGCCCACAGATACGCAGTATTTT; CDR3: CASKLAGGPTDTQYF
length: 13; J: TRBJ1-5; V: TRBV6-5; D: NA; size: NA; DNA: TGTGCCAGCAGCCTTCAGGTCAATCAGCCCCAGCATTTT; CDR3: CASSLQVNQPQHF
length: 16; J: TRBJ2-1; V: TRBV5-4; D: TRBD2; size: NA; DNA: TGTGCCAGCAGCTTGGAAAAACTAGCGGGGGAAGGAGAGCAGTTCTTC; CDR3: CASSLEKLAGEGEQFF
length: 14; J: TRBJ1-5; V: TRBV10-2; D: NA; size: NA; DNA: TGCGCCAGCAGTGATCGGGTAAATAGCCAGCCCCAGCATTTT; CDR3: CASSDRVNSQPQHF
length: 15; J: TRBJ2-5; V: TRBV6-2/TRBV6-3; D: NA; size: NA; DNA: TGTGCCAGCAGTTCGAGACACGGGGTTGATGAGACCCAGTACTTC; CDR3: CASSSRHGVDETQYF
length: 16; J: TRBJ2-1; V: TRBV5-4; D: TRBD2; size: NA; DNA: TGTGCCAGCAGCTTGGTGTTAGCGGGGGGCCTGTATGAGCAGTTCTTC; CDR3: CASSLVLAGGLYEQFF
length: 17; J: TRBJ1-6; V: TRBV21-1; D: NA; size: NA; DNA: TGTGCCAGCAGCAATGAGGTCAGAATCTGCTATAATTCACCCCTCCACTTT; CDR3: CASSNEVRICYNSPLHF
length: 17; J: TRBJ2-7; V: TRBV13; D: TRBD1; size: NA; DNA: TGTGCCAGCAGCTTAGAAAGATGGGACAGCGGCTCCTACGAGCAGTACTTC; CDR3: CASSLERWDSGSYEQYF
length: 14; J: TRBJ1-6; V: TRBV21-1; D: NA; size: NA; DNA: TGTGCCAGCAGCAAAATTCCTTGTAATTCACCCCTCCACTTT; CDR3: CASSKIPCNSPLHF
length: 16; J: TRBJ2-7; V: TRBV6-2/TRBV6-3; D: TRBD2; size: NA; DNA: TGTGCCAGCAGCTCGCCTTCTCTAGCGGGATCCTACGAGCAGTACTTC; CDR3: CASSSPSLAGSYEQYF
length: 14; J: TRBJ1-1; V: TRBV29-1; D: NA; size: NA; DNA: TGCAGCGTTGGTGGCGGAATGATGAACACTGAAGCTTTCTTT; CDR3: CSVGGGMMNTEAFF
length: 14; J: TRBJ1-4; V: TRBV7-9; D: NA; size: NA; DNA: TGTGCCAGCAGCCCCTTCCAGGGGTTAAAAAAACTGTTTTTT; CDR3: CASSPFQGLKKLFF
length: 14; J: TRBJ2-3; V: TRBV12-5; D: NA; size: NA; DNA: TGTGCTAGTGGTCCCCCGGGGGGCACAGATACGCAGTATTTT; CDR3: CASGPPGGTDTQYF
length: 13; J: TRBJ1-5; V: TRBV19; D: NA; size: NA; DNA: TGTGCCAGTAGTAGGACAGACAATCAGCCCCAGCATTTT; CDR3: CASSRTDNQPQHF
length: 13; J: TRBJ2-7; V: TRBV20-1; D: TRBD2; size: few; DNA: TGCAGTGCTAGTGGCGGGAGCGGCTACGAGCAGTACTTC; CDR3: CSASGGSGYEQYF
length: 11; J: TRBJ2-7; V: TRBV27; D: NA; size: NA; DNA: TGTGCCAGCAGTTCCTTCGGCGAGCAGTACTTC; CDR3: CASSSFGEQYF
length: 15; J: TRBJ2-3; V: TRBV25-1; D: TRBD1; size: NA; DNA: TGTGCCACAAGAGGGGACAGGGGGTTCACAGATACGCAGTATTTT; CDR3: CATRGDRGFTDTQYF
length: 15; J: TRBJ1-1; V: TRBV25-1; D: TRBD1; size: NA; DNA: TGTGCCAGCAGTGCAATCGGACAGGGTGGCACTGAAGCTTTCTTT; CDR3: CASSAIGQGGTEAFF
length: 12; J: TRBJ2-1; V: TRBV11-3; D: NA; size: NA; DNA: TGTGCCAGCAGCCCCCCGAGAAATGAGCAGTTCTTC; CDR3: CASSPPRNEQFF
length: 11; J: TRBJ1-2; V: TRBV30; D: NA; size: NA; DNA: TGTGCCTGGACAGGGGCGTATGGCTACACCTTC; CDR3: CAWTGAYGYTF
length: 15; J: TRBJ2-5; V: TRBV9; D: TRBD2; size: NA; DNA: TGTGCCAGCAGCTTCCGGGACTACCCCCTCGGGACCCAGTACTTC; CDR3: CASSFRDYPLGTQYF
length: 14; J: TRBJ2-5; V: TRBV2; D: TRBD1; size: NA; DNA: TGTGCCAGCGGTGAGGACAGGGGAGGAGAGACCCAGTACTTC; CDR3: CASGEDRGGETQYF
length: 15; J: TRBJ1-4; V: TRBV11-2; D: TRBD1; size: NA; DNA: TGTGCCAGCAGCTATACGCAGGGGGCGTGGGAAAAACTGTTTTTT; CDR3: CASSYTQGAWEKLFF
length: 14; J: TRBJ2-3; V: TRBV3-1/TRBV3-2; D: TRBD2; size: NA; DNA: TGTGCCAGCAGCCAACGGGGGGGGACAGATACGCAGTATTTT; CDR3: CASSQRGGTDTQYF
length: 14; J: TRBJ2-7; V: TRBV6-1; D: NA; size: NA; DNA: TGTGCCAGCAGTGAGAAGAGCGAGGGAGACGAGCAGTACTTC; CDR3: CASSEKSEGDEQYF
length: 13; J: TRBJ1-2; V: TRBV5-4; D: NA; size: NA; DNA: TGTGCCAGCAGCTTGGCGACAACCCATGGCTACACCTTC; CDR3: CASSLATTHGYTF
length: 13; J: TRBJ2-1; V: TRBV3-1/TRBV3-2; D: TRBD2; size: NA; DNA: TGTGCCAGCAGCCAAGGACTAGCGGCCGAGCAGTTCTTC; CDR3: CASSQGLAAEQFF
length: 13; J: TRBJ2-2; V: TRBV7-9; D: NA; size: NA; DNA: TGTGCCAGCAGCTTACCTTCTTCCGGGGAGCTGTTTTTT; CDR3: CASSLPSSGELFF
length: 15; J: TRBJ1-2; V: TRBV5-1; D: NA; size: NA; DNA: TGCGCCAGCAGCCGGTCCGGGACACCCAACTATGGCTACACCTTC; CDR3: CASSRSGTPNYGYTF
length: 14; J: TRBJ2-7; V: TRBV3-1/TRBV3-2; D: TRBD1; size: NA; DNA: TGTGCCAGCAGCCAATCCGGGACAGGTAGGGAGCAGTACTTC; CDR3: CASSQSGTGREQYF
length: 15; J: TRBJ1-2; V: TRBV9; D: TRBD1; size: NA; DNA: TGTGCCAGCAGCGCAGGGGGCCGGTTAAACTATGGCTACACCTTC; CDR3: CASSAGGRLNYGYTF
length: 17; J: TRBJ2-5; V: TRBV18; D: NA; size: NA; DNA: TGTGCCAGCTCACCTCTCCGCCGGACAGAAACCCAGGAGACCCAGTACTTC; CDR3: CASSPLRRTETQETQYF
length: 12; J: TRBJ2-4; V: TRBV23-1; D: NA; size: NA; DNA: TGCGCCAGCAGTCAATCGACCGGGAATCAGTACTTC; CDR3: CASSQSTGNQYF
length: 12; J: TRBJ1-2; V: TRBV29-1; D: NA; size: few; DNA: TGCAGCGTTGAAGATAACGGAGGGGGCTACACCTTC; CDR3: CSVEDNGGGYTF